This T cell receptor beta chain was recorded in a study of OX40 agonist ivuxolimab in advanced cancers. About the study: Across the patients, intravenous ivuxolimab was delivered every 2 weeks at 0.01 to 10 mg/kg. General study results and limits: At 0.1-3.0 mg/kg, partial responders had clonal expansion among the lowest observed. Circulating CD4+ and CD8+ T cells showed clonal expansion by week 6 at 0.1 to 3.0 mg/kg. In general, CD8+ T cells held more expanded clones than CD4+ did, on average.

Comment on this clone: Its antigen is unknown.

The CDR3 extends over 14 amino acids. Trimming shortened V by 0 bases and J by 2 bases, and 7 bases separated the two germline ends. The germline gives CDR1 SGHAT, CDR2 FQDESV (reference sequence). The data were produced by immunoSEQ multiplex PCR, yet TCRdb's version contains in-frame clones alone and is incomplete. The table lists approximately 39,000 clones, around 89% of them singletons, with 4% to 5% in the top ten. The clonotype originates from an adult with an advanced solid tumor such as melanoma, head and neck, liver or kidney cancer. Source: CD4+ or CD8+ T cells sorted from blood, taken in a trial of the OX40 agonist ivuxolimab. The rearrangement uses TRBV11-1 and TRBJ2-5; D uncertain. The DNA for the CDR3 is TGTGCCAGCAGCTTAGCGCGGCTACAAGAGACCCAGTACTTC. This translates into CASSLARLQETQYF.